Listed below are T cell receptor beta chains from one sample, sequenced in a study of cytomegalovirus exposure and HLA in healthy donors. TCRdb's copy holds only in-frame clones and misses some; the assay was immunoSEQ multiplex PCR. The sample lists more than 90,000 clones; roughly nine tenths were seen once. The sample taken for sequencing was PBMCs. The receptors come from a man between 18 and 29 years old in good health and CMV-seropositive. The CDR3 runs from the conserved cysteine through the conserved F or W. Each record gives: D gene, J gene, clone size, V gene, CDR3 protein, CDR3 DNA. A D gene is named only where the DNA matches it firmly. A clone size is listed for some rows: how often the clone was seen (once, few, many), or a class if it is expanded.

NA | TRBJ2-2 | NA | TRBV28 | CASSTRWSTGELFF | TGTGCCAGCAGCACAAGGTGGAGCACCGGGGAGCTGTTTTTT
TRBD2 | TRBJ2-3 | NA | TRBV4-2 | CASSQGLDSGGRSSTDTQYF | TGTGCCAGCAGCCAAGGGCTCGACAGCGGGGGGCGTTCTAGCACAGATACGCAGTATTTT
TRBD2 | TRBJ2-1 | NA | TRBV10-3 | CAIRTSGGHNEQFF | TGTGCCATCAGGACTAGCGGGGGCCACAATGAGCAGTTCTTC
TRBD2 | TRBJ2-1 | NA | TRBV5-6 | CASSPGGVYNEQFF | TGTGCCAGCAGCCCCGGGGGGGTGTACAATGAGCAGTTCTTC
TRBD1 | TRBJ2-3 | NA | TRBV28 | CASGFSRDSYTDTQYF | TGTGCCAGCGGATTCTCTCGGGACAGTTACACAGATACGCAGTATTTT
NA | TRBJ2-4 | NA | TRBV1 | CTSSQAGTGRLRSAKNIQYF | TGCACCAGCAGCCAAGCCGGGACAGGGAGGTTGAGGTCAGCCAAAAACATTCAGTACTTC
NA | TRBJ2-2 | NA | TRBV19 | CASSIEGNTGELFF | TGTGCCAGTAGTATTGAGGGGAACACCGGGGAGCTGTTTTTT
NA | TRBJ1-1 | NA | TRBV4-3 | CASSQVILGDTEAFF | TGCGCCAGCAGCCAAGTCATCCTCGGGGACACTGAAGCTTTCTTT
NA | TRBJ2-1 | few | TRBV4-2 | CASSQTSGESYNEQFF | TGTGCCAGCAGCCAAACCTCGGGGGAGTCCTACAATGAGCAGTTCTTC
NA | TRBJ2-4 | NA | TRBV15 | CATSRDPGEAKNIQYF | TGTGCCACCAGCAGAGATCCAGGGGAAGCCAAAAACATTCAGTACTTC
TRBD2 | TRBJ2-5 | NA | TRBV9 | CASSEGALRAGGVETQYF | TGTGCCAGCAGCGAGGGTGCATTACGAGCGGGGGGCGTGGAGACCCAGTACTTC
TRBD1 | TRBJ1-3 | NA | TRBV28 | CASSPYLRGMGNTIYF | TGTGCCAGCAGCCCCTACCTCAGGGGGATGGGGAACACCATATATTTT
TRBD2 | TRBJ2-1 | NA | TRBV4-2 | CASSQVAGGQEQFF | TGTGCCAGCAGCCAAGTAGCGGGGGGGCAGGAGCAGTTCTTC
TRBD1 | TRBJ2-7 | NA | TRBV4-3 | CASSQLTGTAIYEQYF | TGCGCCAGCAGCCAATTAACCGGGACAGCGATCTACGAGCAGTACTTC
TRBD1 | TRBJ2-2 | NA | TRBV6-1 | CASSRTGAGELFF | TGTGCCAGCAGTAGGACAGGGGCCGGGGAGCTGTTTTTT
NA | TRBJ1-6 | NA | TRBV4-1 | CASSQTGSNSPLHF | TGCGCCAGCAGCCAGACCGGGTCGAATTCACCCCTCCACTTT
TRBD2 | TRBJ2-2 | NA | TRBV14 | CASSQLAGSYTGELFF | TGTGCCAGCAGCCAACTAGCGGGGTCCTACACCGGGGAGCTGTTTTTT
NA | TRBJ2-2 | NA | TRBV15 | CATSRETGVTGELFF | TGTGCCACCAGCAGAGAGACAGGAGTCACCGGGGAGCTGTTTTTT
NA | TRBJ1-6 | once | TRBV4-1 | CASSQDRVPSYNSPLHF | TGCGCCAGCAGCCAAGATCGAGTTCCCTCCTATAATTCACCCCTCCACTTT
NA | TRBJ2-5 | NA | TRBV15 | CATSRNTGSSETQYF | TGTGCCACCAGCAGAAATACAGGGTCCTCGGAGACCCAGTACTTC
TRBD1 | TRBJ2-7 | once | TRBV7-2 | CASSSKGAASTYEQYF | TGTGCCAGCAGCTCCAAGGGGGCAGCTTCTACCTACGAGCAGTACTTC
TRBD1 | TRBJ1-1 | NA | TRBV10-2 | CASLQGAEAFF | TGCGCCAGTCTTCAGGGGGCTGAAGCTTTCTTT
NA | TRBJ1-2 | NA | TRBV2 | CASGAVANYGYTF | TGTGCTAGCGGGGCCGTAGCTAACTATGGCTACACCTTC
TRBD1 | TRBJ1-6 | NA | TRBV10-3 | CAISGGQANNSPLHF | TGTGCCATCAGTGGGGGACAGGCCAACAATTCACCCCTCCACTTT
NA | TRBJ2-7 | NA | TRBV5-1 | CASSLYAGTSYEQYF | TGCGCCAGCAGCTTGTATGCAGGGACAAGCTACGAGCAGTACTTC
TRBD1 | TRBJ2-3 | NA | TRBV7-9 | CASSPLNPSQGAGDTQYF | TGTGCCAGCAGCCCCCTCAACCCTTCCCAGGGGGCGGGAGATACGCAGTATTTT
TRBD1 | TRBJ1-2 | NA | TRBV5-1 | CASSSGQGVEGYTF | TGCGCCAGCAGCTCGGGACAGGGGGTAGAGGGCTACACCTTC
TRBD1 | TRBJ1-2 | NA | TRBV4-2 | CASSQTDRRNYGYTF | TGTGCCAGCAGCCAAACGGACAGGCGTAACTATGGCTACACCTTC
NA | TRBJ2-2 | NA | TRBV10-1 | CASYSNTGELFF | TGCGCCAGCTACTCGAACACCGGGGAGCTGTTTTTT
NA | TRBJ1-2 | medium-sized | TRBV6-4 | CASSDSTGSGYTF | TGTGCCAGCAGTGACTCGACCGGGAGCGGCTACACCTTC
TRBD1 | TRBJ1-2 | NA | TRBV11-2 | CASTLRDRGTANYGYTF | TGTGCCAGCACCCTACGGGACAGGGGGACCGCAAACTATGGCTACACCTTC
TRBD2 | TRBJ2-7 | NA | TRBV6-5 | CASSYGSGGSYEQYF | TGTGCCAGCAGTTACGGTAGCGGGGGAAGCTACGAGCAGTACTTC
NA | TRBJ1-3 | NA | TRBV29-1 | CSVGWGGGNTIYF | TGCAGCGTTGGATGGGGAGGAGGAAACACCATATATTTT
NA | TRBJ2-7 | NA | TRBV9 | CASSTPPTYEQYF | TGTGCCAGCAGCACCCCTCCTACCTACGAGCAGTACTTC
NA | TRBJ1-1 | NA | TRBV18 | CASSPRLDTEAFF | TGTGCCAGCTCTCCCCGGCTAGACACTGAAGCTTTCTTT
TRBD1 | TRBJ2-7 | few | TRBV11-3 | CASSAGTDPYEQYF | TGTGCCAGCAGCGCCGGGACAGACCCCTACGAGCAGTACTTC
NA | TRBJ2-7 | NA | TRBV7-8 | CASSPLEGVSSYEQYF | TGTGCCAGCAGCCCCCTCGAGGGGGTAAGCTCCTACGAGCAGTACTTC
NA | TRBJ2-3 | NA | TRBV6-1 | CASSALGGNTDTQYF | TGTGCCAGCAGTGCCCTAGGAGGGAACACAGATACGCAGTATTTT
TRBD1 | TRBJ2-7 | NA | TRBV7-9 | CASSADRGRTHEQYF | TGTGCCAGCAGCGCCGATAGGGGGCGCACCCACGAGCAGTACTTC
NA | TRBJ2-3 | NA | TRBV5-1 | CASSLSRGEDTQYF | TGCGCCAGCAGCTTGTCCCGGGGTGAGGATACGCAGTATTTT
NA | TRBJ1-1 | NA | TRBV7-2 | CASSLFAGSVDTEAFF | TGTGCCAGCAGCTTATTCGCAGGGTCAGTCGACACTGAAGCTTTCTTT
TRBD1 | TRBJ1-2 | once | TRBV28 | CASSFPQGALGYTF | TGTGCCAGCAGTTTCCCACAGGGGGCGCTGGGCTACACCTTC
NA | TRBJ1-1 | NA | TRBV11-1 | CASSLAVQGPNPNTEAFF | TGTGCCAGCAGCTTAGCGGTGCAGGGGCCAAATCCGAACACTGAAGCTTTCTTT
TRBD1 | TRBJ1-6 | once | TRBV7-6 | CASSLEDRGYSSSYNSPLHF | TGTGCCAGCAGCTTAGAAGACAGGGGCTATTCGAGCTCCTATAATTCACCCCTCCACTTT
TRBD1 | TRBJ1-1 | NA | TRBV5-4 | CASSLWDRDTEAFF | TGTGCCAGCAGCTTATGGGACAGGGACACTGAAGCTTTCTTT
NA | TRBJ1-4 | NA | TRBV6-5 | CASSYSGPGDHEKLFF | TGTGCCAGCAGTTACTCCGGGCCAGGGGATCATGAAAAACTGTTTTTT
NA | TRBJ1-5 | NA | TRBV11-2 | CASSSTGQPQHF | TGTGCCAGCAGCTCGACAGGTCAGCCCCAGCATTTT
TRBD2 | TRBJ2-1 | once | TRBV27 | CASSSGLAGTRGEQFF | TGTGCCAGCAGCTCGGGACTAGCGGGGACCCGGGGTGAGCAGTTCTTC
TRBD1 | TRBJ1-2 | NA | TRBV5-6 | CASSPGQVRLPGYTF | TGTGCCAGCAGCCCAGGACAGGTCCGTCTACCGGGCTACACCTTC
NA | TRBJ1-2 | NA | TRBV5-6 | CASSLNGGNYGYTF | TGTGCCAGCAGCTTGAACGGGGGTAACTATGGCTACACCTTC
TRBD2 | TRBJ2-1 | NA | TRBV5-1 | CASSLERGGGNEQFF | TGCGCCAGCAGCCTCGAGCGGGGGGGAGGCAATGAGCAGTTCTTC
NA | TRBJ2-7 | NA | TRBV7-9 | CASNTGTYEQYF | TGTGCCAGCAACACAGGGACCTACGAGCAGTACTTC
TRBD2 | TRBJ2-4 | NA | TRBV4-3 | CASSQDRGGKNIQYF | TGCGCCAGCAGCCAAGATCGGGGGGGCAAAAACATTCAGTACTTC
TRBD1 | TRBJ1-2 | NA | TRBV5-6 | CASSLGAGGLGGYTF | TGTGCCAGCAGCTTGGGGGCAGGGGGCCTTGGTGGCTACACCTTC
NA | TRBJ1-1 | NA | TRBV6-6 | CASSPLGNTEAFF | TGTGCCAGCAGTCCACTTGGGAACACTGAAGCTTTCTTT
TRBD1 | TRBJ2-2 | NA | TRBV5-1 | CASSDTPGTGDTGELFF | TGCGCCAGCAGCGACACCCCCGGGACAGGGGACACCGGGGAGCTGTTTTTT
NA | TRBJ1-6 | NA | TRBV28 | CASSALRGSPLHF | TGTGCCAGCTCCGCCTTAAGGGGTTCACCCCTCCACTTT
NA | TRBJ2-2 | once | TRBV19 | CASSSLPGLNTGELFF | TGTGCCAGTAGTTCGCTCCCAGGACTCAACACCGGGGAGCTGTTTTTT
TRBD1 | TRBJ1-2 | NA | TRBV4-1 | CASSQVDRGAFGGYTF | TGCGCCAGCAGCCAAGTAGACAGGGGGGCCTTTGGTGGCTACACCTTC